This T cell receptor beta chain came from a study of early T cells in non-severe SARS-CoV-2 infection. About the research overall: Sequencing of unsorted whole blood was done on bulk RNA, leaving chains unpaired.

General study findings and limits: Anti-spike CD8 responses were favored in VDJdb matching, and private and CD4 specificities were missed.

The CDR3 covers 15 residues. Trimming cost V 10 bases and J 8 bases; bases outside gene matches: 17. Germline V lookup: CDR1 WNHNN, CDR2 SYGVQD (reference sequence). Molecules of cDNA were individually given unique molecular identifiers that were attached to them. TCRdb recomputed calls from the 5' RACE reads with MiXCR, one row per CDR3 protein. The data hold roughly 34,000 distinct CDR3 sequences, with 4.1% observed a single time. This clonotype appeared many times. The target antigen is unknown. The clonotype was recovered from an adult who was a healthcare worker with PCR-confirmed SARS-CoV-2 infection or an uninfected control (not recorded which). The sequencing sample was made of whole blood. The chain employs TRBV10-1 and TRBJ2-1; the match to TRBD1 covers 7 bases. The CDR3 DNA is TGCGCCACCACTACAGTAAGACAGGGTGGCCATGAGCAGTTCTTC. Its protein product is CATTTVRQGGHEQFF.